The present TCR beta chain was sequenced within a study of T cell repertoires in cytomegalovirus infection. This CDR3 spans 15 amino acids. Germline values: CDR1 LNHDA, CDR2 SQIVND (reference sequence). Unmatched junction bases numbered 4, after V lost 5 bases and J lost 0 bases. TCRdb re-called the reads through MiXCR, storing one row per CDR3 protein. There are about 260,000 distinct CDR3 sequences in the sample; less than 9.5% occur only once, and around 16% lies in the top ten. This clonotype appeared many times. The TCR sequence derives from a human donor in good health (CMV status not recorded). Some clones in this sample may be carry-over from other donors' samples. Sequencing was carried out using PBMCs. The chain uses TRBV19 and TRBJ1-5; 7 bases are shared with TRBD1. The CDR3 DNA sequence: TGTGCCAGTAGTCGACAGGGACTTAGCAATCAGCCCCAGCATTTT. The encoded protein is CASSRQGLSNQPQHF. Supplemented by reference TRBV19 and TRBJ1-5, the full variable domain reads DGGITQSPKYLFRKEGQNVTLSCEQNLNHDAMYWYRQDPGQGLRLIYYSQIVNDFQKGDIAEGYSVSREKKESFPLTVTSAQKNPTAFYLCASSRQGLSNQPQHFGDGTRLSIL.